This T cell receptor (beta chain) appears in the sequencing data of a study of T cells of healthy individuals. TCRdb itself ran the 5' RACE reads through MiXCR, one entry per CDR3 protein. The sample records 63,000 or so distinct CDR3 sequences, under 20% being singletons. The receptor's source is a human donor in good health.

This chain's CDR3 is CASKGQAGKNIQYF. DNA for the CDR3: TGTGCCAGCAAAGGACAGGCGGGCAAAAACATTCAGTACTTC. The chain has TRBV6-5 and TRBJ2-4; 7 nucleotides agree with TRBD1. Per germline, CDR1 MNHEY and CDR2 SVGAGI. The CDR3 spans 14 residues. Trimming cost V 7 bases and J 3 bases; bases outside gene matches: 6.